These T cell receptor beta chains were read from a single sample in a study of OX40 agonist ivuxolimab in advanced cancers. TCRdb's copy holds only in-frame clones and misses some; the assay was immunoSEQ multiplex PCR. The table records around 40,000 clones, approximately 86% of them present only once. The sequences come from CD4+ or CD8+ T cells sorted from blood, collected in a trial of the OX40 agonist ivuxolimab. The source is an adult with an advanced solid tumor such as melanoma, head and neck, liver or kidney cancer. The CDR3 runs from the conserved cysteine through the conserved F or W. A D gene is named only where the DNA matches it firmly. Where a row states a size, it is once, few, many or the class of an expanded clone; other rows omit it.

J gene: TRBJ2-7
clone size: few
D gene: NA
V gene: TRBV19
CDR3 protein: CASTREGDEQYF
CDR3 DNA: TGTGCCAGTACCAGAGAGGGGGACGAGCAGTACTTC

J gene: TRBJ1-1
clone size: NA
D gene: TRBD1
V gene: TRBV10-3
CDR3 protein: CAISAGAGGRIEAFF
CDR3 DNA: TGTGCCATCAGCGCCGGGGCAGGGGGCAGGATTGAAGCTTTCTTT

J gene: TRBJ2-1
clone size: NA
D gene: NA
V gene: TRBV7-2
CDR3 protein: CASSLATDYNEQFF
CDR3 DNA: TGTGCCAGCAGCTTAGCAACCGACTACAATGAGCAGTTCTTC

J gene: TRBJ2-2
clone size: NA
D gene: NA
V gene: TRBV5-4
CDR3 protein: CASSLGTPDTGELFF
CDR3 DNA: TGTGCCAGCAGCTTGGGTACACCAGACACCGGGGAGCTGTTTTTT

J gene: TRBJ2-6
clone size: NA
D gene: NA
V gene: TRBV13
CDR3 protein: CASSLRVSGANVLTF
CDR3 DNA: TGTGCCAGCAGCCTAAGGGTTTCTGGGGCCAACGTCCTGACTTTC

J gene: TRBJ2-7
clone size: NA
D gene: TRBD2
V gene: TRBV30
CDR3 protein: CAWRSTGGGGQQYF
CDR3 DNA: TGTGCCTGGAGATCTACCGGAGGCGGGGGGCAGCAGTACTTC

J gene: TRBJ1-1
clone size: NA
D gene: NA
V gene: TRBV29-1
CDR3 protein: CSVDQGWTSYTEAFF
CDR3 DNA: TGCAGCGTTGACCAAGGGTGGACATCTTACACTGAAGCTTTCTTT

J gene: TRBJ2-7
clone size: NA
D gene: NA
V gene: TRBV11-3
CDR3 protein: CASTRDPYEQYF
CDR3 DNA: TGTGCCAGCACCAGGGACCCCTACGAGCAGTACTTC

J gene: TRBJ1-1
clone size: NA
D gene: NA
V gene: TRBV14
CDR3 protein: CASRRMGGTEAFF
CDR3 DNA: TGTGCCAGCAGACGTATGGGGGGGACTGAAGCTTTCTTT

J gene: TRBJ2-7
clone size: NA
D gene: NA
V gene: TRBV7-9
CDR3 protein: CASSFLGAKNEQYF
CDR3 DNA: TGTGCCAGCAGCTTTCTCGGGGCGAAAAACGAGCAGTACTTC

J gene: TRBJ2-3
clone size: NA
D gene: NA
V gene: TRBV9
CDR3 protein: CASSATSTDTQYF
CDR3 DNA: TGTGCCAGCAGCGCGACCTCGACAGATACGCAGTATTTT

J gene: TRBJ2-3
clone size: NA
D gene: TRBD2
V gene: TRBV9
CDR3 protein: CASSVPPESRLAGDSDTQYF
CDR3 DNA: TGTGCCAGCAGCGTCCCCCCCGAATCTCGACTAGCGGGAGACTCAGATACGCAGTATTTT

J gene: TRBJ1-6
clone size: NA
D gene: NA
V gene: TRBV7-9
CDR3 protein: CASSSPGFIFSPLHF
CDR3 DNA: TGTGCCAGCAGCTCGCCAGGGTTTATTTTTTCACCCCTCCACTTT

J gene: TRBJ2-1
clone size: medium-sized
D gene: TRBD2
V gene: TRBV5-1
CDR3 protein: CASNQFGTNNNEQFF
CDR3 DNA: TGCGCCAGCAACCAATTCGGGACTAACAACAATGAGCAGTTCTTC

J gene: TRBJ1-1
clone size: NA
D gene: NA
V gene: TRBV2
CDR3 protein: CASSEAGWNTEAFF
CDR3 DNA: TGTGCCAGCAGTGAAGCGGGGTGGAACACTGAAGCTTTCTTT

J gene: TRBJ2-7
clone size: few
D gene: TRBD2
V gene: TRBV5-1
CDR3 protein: CASSERTSGRVTEQYF
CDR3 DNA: TGCGCCAGCAGCGAGAGGACTAGCGGGAGGGTTACTGAGCAGTACTTC

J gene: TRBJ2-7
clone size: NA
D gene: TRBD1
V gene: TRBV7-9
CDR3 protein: CASSLDRGSYEQYF
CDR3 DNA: TGTGCCAGCAGCCTGGACAGGGGCTCCTACGAGCAGTACTTC

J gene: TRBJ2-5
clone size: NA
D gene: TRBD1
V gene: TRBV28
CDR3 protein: CASSPYPSQGALQETQYF
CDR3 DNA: TGTGCCAGCAGTCCTTACCCCTCACAGGGGGCGCTCCAAGAGACCCAGTACTTC

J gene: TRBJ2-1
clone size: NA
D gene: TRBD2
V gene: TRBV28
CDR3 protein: CASSRLAGGRNEQFF
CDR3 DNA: TGTGCCAGCAGCCGACTAGCGGGAGGGCGCAATGAGCAGTTCTTC

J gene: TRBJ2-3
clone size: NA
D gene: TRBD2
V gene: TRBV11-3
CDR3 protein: CASSLEGLAGVLDTQYF
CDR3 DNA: TGTGCCAGCAGCTTAGAAGGACTAGCGGGAGTATTAGATACGCAGTATTTT

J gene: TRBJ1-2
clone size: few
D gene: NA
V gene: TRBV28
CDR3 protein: CASTIGQRVYGYTF
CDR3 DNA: TGTGCCAGCACCATAGGACAGCGCGTCTATGGCTACACCTTC

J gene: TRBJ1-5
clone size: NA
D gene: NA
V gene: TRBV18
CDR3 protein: CASSTGEGQPQHF
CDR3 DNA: TGTGCCAGCTCAACCGGGGAGGGTCAGCCCCAGCATTTT

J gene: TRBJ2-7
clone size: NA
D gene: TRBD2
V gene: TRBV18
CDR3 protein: CASSPRLAAYEQYF
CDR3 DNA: TGTGCCAGCTCACCGCGACTAGCGGCCTACGAGCAGTACTTC

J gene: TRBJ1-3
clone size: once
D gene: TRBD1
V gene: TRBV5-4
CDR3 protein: CASSARTGVAGNTIYF
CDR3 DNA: TGTGCCAGCAGCGCGAGGACAGGGGTTGCTGGAAACACCATATATTTT

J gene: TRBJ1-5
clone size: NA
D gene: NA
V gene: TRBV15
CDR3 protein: CATSMQPPRLGNQPQHF
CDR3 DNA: TGTGCCACCAGCATGCAACCGCCCCGGCTAGGCAATCAGCCCCAGCATTTT

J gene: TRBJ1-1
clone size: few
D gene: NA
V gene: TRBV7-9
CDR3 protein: CASSPQVNTEAFF
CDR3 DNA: TGTGCCAGCAGTCCGCAGGTGAACACTGAAGCTTTCTTT

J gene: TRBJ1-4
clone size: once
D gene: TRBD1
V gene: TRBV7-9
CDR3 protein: CASSAGQSGREKLFF
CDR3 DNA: TGTGCCAGCAGCGCGGGACAGAGCGGGAGAGAAAAACTGTTTTTT

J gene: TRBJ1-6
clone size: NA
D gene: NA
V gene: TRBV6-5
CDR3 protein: CASSPWPLGNSPLHF
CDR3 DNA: TGTGCCAGCAGTCCCTGGCCCCTTGGGAATTCACCCCTCCACTTT

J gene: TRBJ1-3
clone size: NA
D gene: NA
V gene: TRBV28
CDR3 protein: CASSFVRQSSGNTIYF
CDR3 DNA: TGTGCCAGCAGTTTTGTCCGGCAGAGCTCTGGAAACACCATATATTTT

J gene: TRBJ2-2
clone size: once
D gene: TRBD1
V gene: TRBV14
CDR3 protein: CASSQRTGGGTGELFF
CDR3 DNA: TGTGCCAGCAGCCAAAGGACAGGGGGCGGCACCGGGGAGCTGTTTTTT

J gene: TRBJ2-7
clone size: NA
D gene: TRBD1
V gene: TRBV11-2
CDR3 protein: CASSTDRGGEQYF
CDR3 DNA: TGTGCCAGCTCGACCGACAGGGGTGGCGAGCAGTACTTC

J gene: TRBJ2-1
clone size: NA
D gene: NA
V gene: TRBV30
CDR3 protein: CAWSVMSNEQFF
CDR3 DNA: TGTGCCTGGAGTGTAATGAGCAATGAGCAGTTCTTC

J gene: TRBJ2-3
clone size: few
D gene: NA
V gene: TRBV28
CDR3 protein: CASSRPWGLALRDTQYF
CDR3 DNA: TGTGCCAGCAGCCGACCCTGGGGGCTAGCGCTTAGGGATACGCAGTATTTT

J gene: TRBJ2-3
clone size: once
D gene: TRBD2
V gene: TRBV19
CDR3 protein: CASRTSGFSATQYF
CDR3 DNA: TGTGCCAGCCGGACTAGCGGGTTTTCAGCTACGCAGTATTTT

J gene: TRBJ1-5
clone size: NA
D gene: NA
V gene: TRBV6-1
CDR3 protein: CASSSGYSNQPQHF
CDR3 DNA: TGTGCCAGCAGCTCAGGGTATAGCAATCAGCCCCAGCATTTT

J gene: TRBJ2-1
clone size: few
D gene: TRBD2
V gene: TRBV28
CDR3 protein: CASSLLSGKYNEQFF
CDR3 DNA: TGTGCCAGCAGTTTGCTCAGCGGGAAATACAATGAGCAGTTCTTC

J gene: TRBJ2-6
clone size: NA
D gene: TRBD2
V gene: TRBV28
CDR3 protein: CAINRGGTGANVLTF
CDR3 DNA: TGTGCCATCAATAGGGGAGGGACTGGGGCCAACGTCCTGACTTTC

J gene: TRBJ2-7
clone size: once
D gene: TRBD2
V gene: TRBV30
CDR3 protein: CAWGEGRQEQYF
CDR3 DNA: TGTGCCTGGGGGGAGGGCCGTCAAGAGCAGTACTTC

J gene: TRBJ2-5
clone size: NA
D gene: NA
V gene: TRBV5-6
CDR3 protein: CASRPGGGAGETQYF
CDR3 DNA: TGTGCCAGCAGGCCCGGTGGGGGGGCTGGCGAGACCCAGTACTTC

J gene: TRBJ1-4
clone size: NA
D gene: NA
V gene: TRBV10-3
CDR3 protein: CAISETGATNEKLFF
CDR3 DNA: TGTGCCATCAGTGAGACAGGCGCAACTAATGAAAAACTGTTTTTT

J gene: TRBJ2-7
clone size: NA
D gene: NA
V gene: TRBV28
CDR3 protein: CASRILTTSNSFF
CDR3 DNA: TGTGCCAGCAGAATTTTAACGACCTCCAATTCTTTCTTC

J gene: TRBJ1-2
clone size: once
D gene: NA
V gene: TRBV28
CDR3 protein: CASSAWDGLTNYGYTF
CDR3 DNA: TGTGCCAGCAGTGCCTGGGACGGCCTTACTAACTATGGCTACACCTTC

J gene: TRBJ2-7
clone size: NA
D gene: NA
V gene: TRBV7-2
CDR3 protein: CASSLRRDTPEEQYF
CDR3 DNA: TGTGCCAGCAGCTTACGTAGGGACACCCCGGAGGAGCAGTACTTC

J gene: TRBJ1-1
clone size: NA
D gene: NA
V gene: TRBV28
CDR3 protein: CASSPNLWGNTEAFF
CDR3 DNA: TGTGCCAGCTCGCCCAACTTATGGGGGAACACTGAAGCTTTCTTT

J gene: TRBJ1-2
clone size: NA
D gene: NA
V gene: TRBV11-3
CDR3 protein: CASSLGADGYTF
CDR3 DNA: TGTGCCAGCAGCTTAGGGGCAGATGGCTACACCTTC

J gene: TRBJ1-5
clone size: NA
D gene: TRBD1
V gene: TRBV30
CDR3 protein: CAWMMTGTGVQPQHF
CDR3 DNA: TGTGCCTGGATGATGACCGGGACAGGGGTTCAGCCCCAGCATTTT

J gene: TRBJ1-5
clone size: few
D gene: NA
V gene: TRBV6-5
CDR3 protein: CASSYGPPQPQHF
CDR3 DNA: TGTGCCAGCAGTTACGGGCCCCCCCAACCCCAGCATTTT

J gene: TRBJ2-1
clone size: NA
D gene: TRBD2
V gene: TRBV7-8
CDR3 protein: CASSPLAGRTNEQFF
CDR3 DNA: TGTGCCAGCAGCCCCCTAGCGGGCAGAACCAATGAGCAGTTCTTC

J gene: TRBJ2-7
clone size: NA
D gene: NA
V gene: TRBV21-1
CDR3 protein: CASSKVGRGDEQYF
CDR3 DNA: TGTGCCAGCAGCAAAGTAGGAAGGGGGGACGAGCAGTACTTC

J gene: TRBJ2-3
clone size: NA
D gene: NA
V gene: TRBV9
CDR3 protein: CASSARTDTQYF
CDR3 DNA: TGTGCCAGCAGCGCGCGCACAGATACGCAGTATTTT